The source of this TCR beta chain is a study of blood T cells in healthy people across ages. Per germline, CDR1 KGHSH and CDR2 LQKENI. The CDR3 totals 13 residues. Regarding the study as a whole: Among T cells, TCR beta diversity per million cells dropped roughly linearly as age rose.

It was with a sample-barcoded 5' primer and a J-beta primer mix that a second PCR of roughly 7 to 12 cycles was run. In TCRdb, the 5' RACE reads were re-called with MiXCR into one record per CDR3 protein. Here the sample spans some 780,000 distinct CDR3 sequences, roughly three fifths being singletons. Samples each yielded at least 5.5 micrograms of total RNA. As regards this clonotype: The antigen remains unidentified.

The receptor comes from a man aged 40-49 years in good health. What was sequenced was blood. The chain links TRBV18 to TRBJ2-7; D gene unclear. The better agreement between TRBJ2-5 and the DNA end casts doubt on the J call. The CDR3 nucleotides read TGTGCCAGCTCAGACCAGGCAAAAGGGACCCAGTACTTC. It encodes CASSDQAKGTQYF.